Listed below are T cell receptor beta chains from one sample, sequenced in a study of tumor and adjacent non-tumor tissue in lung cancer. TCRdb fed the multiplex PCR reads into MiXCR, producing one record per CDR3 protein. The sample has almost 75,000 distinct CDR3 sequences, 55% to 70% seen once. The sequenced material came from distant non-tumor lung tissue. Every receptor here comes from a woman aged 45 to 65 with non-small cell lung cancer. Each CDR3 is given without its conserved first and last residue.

ASKLAGGPGGELF | TRBJ2-2 | TRBV10-2
ASSPGLAGGAGELY | TRBJ2-2 | TRBV6-6
SALISARSYEQY | TRBJ2-7 | TRBV20-1
STRDAEVVEQF | TRBJ2-1 | TRBV20-1
TSSMVISYNEQF | TRBJ2-1 | TRBV6-6
VNSLTGAETQY | TRBJ2-5 | TRBV5-5
ASSPRRDMNTEAF | TRBJ1-1 | TRBV7-2
ASRSPALSHEQY | TRBJ2-7 | TRBV12-3/TRBV12-4
ASSYTSLQPQH | TRBJ1-5 | TRBV6-6
SASRGQRYNEAF | TRBJ1-1 | TRBV20-1
NVSGLAVLSYNEQF | TRBJ2-1 | TRBV20-1
ASTTPGGQETQY | TRBJ2-5 | TRBV28
AISPGTEVVANVLS | TRBJ2-6 | TRBV10-3
ASSPSTYTGELF | TRBJ2-2 | TRBV18
ASSPHTGDLF | TRBJ2-2 | TRBV7-6
SASTSGMLEDTQY | TRBJ2-3 | TRBV20-1
ASSLGATNEQF | TRBJ2-1 | TRBV11-2
GVVAAISGANVLT | TRBJ2-6 | TRBV29-1
AILNQDTGELF | TRBJ2-2 | TRBV10-3
ACSQKTYSPNRLYNEQF | TRBJ2-1 | TRBV4-3
SASGRNSYNEWF | TRBJ2-1 | TRBV20-1
ASSRGQEQDGYT | TRBJ1-2 | TRBV6-2/TRBV6-3
AISVSMTDAELF | TRBJ2-2 | TRBV10-3
SVRDPGINEQF | TRBJ2-1 | TRBV29-1
ASSLGIRNQPQH | TRBJ1-5 | TRBV12-3/TRBV12-4
ASSQVITNEKLF | TRBJ1-4 | TRBV4-1
ASSLSGSRGISTDTQY | TRBJ2-3 | TRBV11-3
ASCHREKLYEQY | TRBJ2-7 | TRBV6-2/TRBV6-3
ASSLVWDNSPLH | TRBJ1-6 | TRBV11-2
ASSYIQSQPQH | TRBJ1-5 | TRBV6-5
SARGQGGDSSYEQD | TRBJ2-7 | TRBV20-1
ACSQVGIGTTDTQY | TRBJ2-3 | TRBV4-3
ASSFRGYTADTQY | TRBJ2-3 | TRBV6-2/TRBV6-3
ASSLCFCMTAGEQY | TRBJ2-7 | TRBV28
ASSPWANCSYEQY | TRBJ2-7 | TRBV11-2
ATSDTSAGELF | TRBJ2-2 | TRBV6-4
ASSPSSGGCNQPQH | TRBJ1-5 | TRBV28
VSRQSETDGYT | TRBJ1-2 | TRBV6-5
ASTVVGDQETQY | TRBJ2-5 | TRBV11-1
SANGADYYEQY | TRBJ2-7 | TRBV20-1
ASSWGLPSYEQY | TRBJ2-7 | TRBV6-6
FVEGGSLASYNEQF | TRBJ2-1 | TRBV29-1
ASNLRQYSSEQY | TRBJ2-7 | TRBV11-2
ASSFGGSYNEHF | TRBJ2-1 | TRBV11-1
ASSLERLAEQF | TRBJ2-1 | TRBV11-2
VSSPRTSGDGEQF | TRBJ2-1 | TRBV7-9
SARGRDYEQY | TRBJ2-7 | TRBV20-1
ASNLDRGGQY | TRBJ2-7 | TRBV5-4
ASGLSGRTHEQF | TRBJ2-1 | TRBV11-1
SASQGLSTEAF | TRBJ1-1 | TRBV20-1
AAAGASGTGELF | TRBJ2-2 | TRBV5-4
NAQRGTYNEQF | TRBJ2-1 | TRBV20-1
ASSLPTGSHYDQY | TRBJ2-7 | TRBV5-5
ASSESSYQPQH | TRBJ1-5 | TRBV6-1
TSNQDRGQPQY | NA | TRBV4-2
ASSESGSDYNEQF | TRBJ2-1 | TRBV6-1
GARSEVVSYEQY | TRBJ2-7 | TRBV20-1